The table lists the clone carrying this TCR beta chain with a few counts. The antigen is not known. A junction boundary mismatches the germline segment, possibly from a read error. The record originates from a study of CD8+CD57+ T cells in acquired aplastic anemia. Findings and limits, study-wide: The study identified more than 25 CD8+ CDR3 sequences shared by patients and controls. Patients and controls were not found to differ significantly in CD8+ Simpson's diversity.

Profiling of TCR beta VDJ combinations and CDR3 sequences used genomic DNA as template. TCRdb re-called the reads with MiXCR, one entry per CDR3 protein. The repertoire holds hundreds of thousands of distinct CDR3 sequences, with about a third as singletons. Individuals selected for sequencing had exhibited CD8+CD57+ cell expansion on flow cytometry. Patients were treatment-naive when blood was sampled. CDR3 length equals 13 residues. Per germline, CDR1 GTSNPN and CDR2 SVGIG (reference sequence). This chain links TRBV30 with TRBJ1-2; maybe TRBD1 (5 bases). This TCR derives from a human donor with aplastic anemia. Sequenced input: sorted CD4+, CD8+, or CD8+CD57+ T cells (not recorded which) from PBMCs. The CDR3 sequence is CACPRPGNYGYTF. For the CDR3, the DNA is TGTGCCTGTCCTCGGCCAGGGAACTACGGCTACACCTTC.